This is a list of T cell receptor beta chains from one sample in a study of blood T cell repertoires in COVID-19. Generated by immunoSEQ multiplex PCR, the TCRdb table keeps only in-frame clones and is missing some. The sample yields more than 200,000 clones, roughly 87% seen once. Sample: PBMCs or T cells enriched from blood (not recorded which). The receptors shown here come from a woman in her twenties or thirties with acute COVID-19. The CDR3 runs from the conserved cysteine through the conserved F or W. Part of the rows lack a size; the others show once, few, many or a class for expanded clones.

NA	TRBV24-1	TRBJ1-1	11	CATSGPGGAFF
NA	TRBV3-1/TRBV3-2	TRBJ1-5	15	CASSQEGLPYQPQHF
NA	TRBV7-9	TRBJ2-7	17	CASSSSNPGTGRSEQYF
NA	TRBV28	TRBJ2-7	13	CASSLGAAYEQYF
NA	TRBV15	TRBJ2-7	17	CATSRDRSRGDLYEQYF
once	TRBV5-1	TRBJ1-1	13	CASSFGQDTEAFF
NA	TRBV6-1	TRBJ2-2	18	CASSAKDRGLANTGELFF
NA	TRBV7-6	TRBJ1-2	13	CASSSRDSYGYTF
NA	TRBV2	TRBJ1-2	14	CASSVVPIGYGYTF
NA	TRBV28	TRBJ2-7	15	CASTNSGDLTYEQYF
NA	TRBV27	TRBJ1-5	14	CASSYRGSNQPQHF
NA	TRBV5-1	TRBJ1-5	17	CASSIRDSGGLGQPQHF
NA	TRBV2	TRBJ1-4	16	CASSADSARGKEKLFF
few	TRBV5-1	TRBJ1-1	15	CASSLLGTGDTEAFF
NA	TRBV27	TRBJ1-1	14	CASSWTGLNTEAFF
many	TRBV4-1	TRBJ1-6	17	CASSQDRARGSNSPLHF
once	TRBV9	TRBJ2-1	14	CASSVTGGTDEQFF
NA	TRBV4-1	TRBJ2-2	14	CASSQVGGTGELFF
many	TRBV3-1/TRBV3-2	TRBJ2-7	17	CASSQTNGGQGFYEQYF
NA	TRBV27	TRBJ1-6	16	CASSRFGQGFNSPLHF
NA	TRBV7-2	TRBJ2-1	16	CASSSLAGVSYNEQFF
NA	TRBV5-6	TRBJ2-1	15	CASSFVQGKKDEQFF
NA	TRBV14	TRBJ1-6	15	CASSPATGGRSPLHF
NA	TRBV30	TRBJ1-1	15	CAWSVWGASNTEAFF
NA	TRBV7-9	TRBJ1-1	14	CASSPQGAHTEAFF
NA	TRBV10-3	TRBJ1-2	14	CAITSDSMRLGYTF
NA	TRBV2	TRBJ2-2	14	CASGGQGATGELFF
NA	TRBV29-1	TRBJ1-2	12	CSVVAGGVGYTF